These 8 T cell receptor beta chains were sequenced from one sample in a study of blood T cell repertoires in COVID-19. Produced via immunoSEQ multiplex PCR; TCRdb's table is partial and in-frame only. The sample has some 30,000 clones, about 90% seen once; the top ten hold 35% to 55%. Source material: peripheral blood. These receptors were obtained from a human donor in a cohort sampled during active COVID-19.

The rearrangement links TRBV28 to TRBJ2-6; TRBD2 matches at 9 bases. V shed 1 base and J 0 bases; nucleotides not matched to a gene: 4. CDR1 is MDHEN, CDR2 SYDVKM, per germline. There are 18 residues in the CDR3. CDR3 amino acids: CASSLSSGEFSGANVLTF. CDR3 in DNA: TGTGCCAGCAGTTTATCTAGCGGGGAGTTCTCTGGGGCCAACGTCCTGACTTTC.

A single count supports this clone. The chain has TRBV5-5 and TRBJ1-3, with D unresolved. The CDR3 has 15 residues. Looked up from germline, CDR1 is SGHKS and CDR2 is YYEKEE (reference sequence). V lost 1 base to trimming and J lost 1 base, with 9 bases between them. DNA of the CDR3: TGTGCCAGCAGCTTGCCGAGGGTTTCTGGAAACACCATATATTTT. It translates to CASSLPRVSGNTIYF.

This clone has a single count. The rearrangement uses TRBV5-1 and TRBJ2-3, with TRBD2 matching 10 bases. V trimming: 4 bases; J trimming: 1 base; junction bases outside the gene matches: 3. Germline V CDR1 and CDR2: SGHRS, YFSETQ. This CDR3 region has 15 residues. The chain's CDR3 is CASSPGTSGTDTQYF. CDR3 coding DNA: TGCGCCAGCAGCCCCGGGACTAGCGGCACAGATACGCAGTATTTT.

The rearrangement joins TRBV4-2 to TRBJ1-2, with D maybe TRBD1 (5 bases). This CDR3 comprises 15 residues. The germline V and J ends were trimmed by 2 bases and 9 bases, with 19 bases remaining between them. Germline lookup yields CDR1 LGHNA and CDR2 YNFKEQ. The CDR3 sequence: CASSQNGRGLLRYTF. CDR3 bases: TGTGCCAGCAGCCAAAACGGGAGGGGACTCCTACGCTACACCTTC.

This chain links TRBV28 with TRBJ2-7, with 8 bases matching TRBD2. The CDR3 consists of 14 residues. Germline V gives CDR1 MDHEN, CDR2 SYDVKM. The trim removed 5 bases at V and 2 bases at J, leaving 5 bases unmatched. This CDR3 reads CASSISGNTYEQYF. In DNA, the CDR3 is TGTGCCAGCAGTATTAGCGGGAACACCTACGAGCAGTACTTC.

The rearrangement joins TRBV7-2 to TRBJ2-5, with no clear D. Germline CDR1 reads SGHTA; CDR2 reads FQGNSA. V was shortened by 5 bases and J by 2 bases, with 9 bases between the two germline ends. This CDR3 has 13 amino acids. The CDR3 here is CASSLRVQETQYF. The CDR3 coding sequence is TGTGCCAGCAGCCTCCGGGTGCAAGAGACCCAGTACTTC.

This clone was observed a few times. V is TRBV15 and J is TRBJ2-4, with TRBD1 matching over 9 bases. Germline V lookup: CDR1 LNHNV, CDR2 YYDKDF (reference sequence). This CDR3 is 16 amino acids long. The V and J ends lost 5 bases and 3 bases, in that order; junction bases with no gene match: 8. The CDR3 region is CATSQRTGEHKNIQYF. Written as DNA, the CDR3 is TGTGCCACCAGCCAACGGACAGGGGAACACAAAAACATTCAGTACTTC.

This clone has a handful of counts. V usage is TRBV7-2 and J usage is TRBJ2-5, with 7 bases that match TRBD1. V lost 2 bases, J lost 1 base, and 7 bases stayed unmatched. Germline-derived CDR1 and CDR2 are SGHTA and FQGNSA. The CDR3 consists of 16 residues. For the CDR3, the DNA is TGTGCCAGCAGCTTAAACCGGGGACAGCTCCAAGAGACCCAGTACTTC. Encoded protein: CASSLNRGQLQETQYF.